What follows are 4 T cell receptor beta chains derived from one specimen sequenced in a study of Tregs in tolerant kidney transplant recipients. Data came from immunoSEQ multiplex PCR; TCRdb stores just in-frame clones and leaves some out. Found here are fewer than 150,000 clones, around nine tenths of them singletons; the top ten hold approximately 0.59%. Input material: CD4+ T cells from blood. The source of these receptors is a human donor in good health.

The CDR3 DNA is TGTGCCAGCAGCCAGTGGACTAGCGGGCTGTACAATGAGCAGTTCTTC. This sequence encodes CASSQWTSGLYNEQFF. This chain joins TRBV4-2 and TRBJ2-1, with 11 bases fitting TRBD2. Germline CDR1 reads LGHNA; CDR2 reads YNFKEQ. The V and J ends lost 3 bases and 4 bases, in that order; junction bases with no gene match: 5. This CDR3 spans 16 amino acids.

This chain uses TRBV5-1 with TRBJ1-1; 9 bases map to TRBD1. Germline V lookup: CDR1 SGHRS, CDR2 YFSETQ. The V and J ends lost 4 bases and 4 bases, in that order; junction bases with no gene match: 5. This CDR3 spans 14 amino acids. The CDR3 DNA reads as TGCGCCAGCAGCGGGGACAGGGTGAGCACTGAAGCTTTCTTT. Protein: CASSGDRVSTEAFF. Based on the CDR3 plus reference TRBV5-1 and TRBJ1-1, the full variable domain is KAGVTQTPRYLIKTRGQQVTLSCSPISGHRSVSWYQQTPGQGLQFLFEYFSETQRNKGNFPGRFSGRQFSNSRSEMNVSTLELGDSALYLCASSGDRVSTEAFFGQGTRLTVV.

A single count supports this clone. The V and J genes are TRBV11-2 and TRBJ2-2, with D possibly being TRBD2 (6 bases). The CDR3 sequence is 15 residues long. CDR1 SGHAT and CDR2 FQNNGV come from the germline V gene. V was cut by 1 base and J by 4 bases, with 10 bases left in between. CDR3 protein: CASSLGFGGTGELFF. Written as DNA, the CDR3 is TGTGCCAGCAGCTTAGGGTTCGGGGGCACCGGGGAGCTGTTTTTT.

The chain combines TRBV19 with TRBJ2-1, with TRBD2 identical over 10 bases. The CDR3 runs to 16 residues. The junction had 7 bases not matched to a gene; V was cut back by 4 bases and J by 4 bases. Germline CDR1 is LNHDA and CDR2 is SQIVND (reference sequence). The CDR3: CASSTDGLADYNEQFF. The CDR3 nucleotides read TGTGCCAGTAGTACCGACGGACTAGCGGATTACAATGAGCAGTTCTTC.